The present entry profiles one T cell receptor (beta chain) with its context. The sample belongs to a study of blood T cell repertoires in COVID-19. Background on the study: The United States, Italy and Spain were the sources of the acute and convalescent COVID-19 samples. T cells, B-cell-depleted T cells, or PBMCs supplied cDNA or gDNA.

Original methodology: Amplification of reference gene primers provided the estimated nucleated cell counts. Assay: immunoSEQ multiplex PCR; the TCRdb copy retains only in-frame clones and omits some. V and J calls and clone size are those listed in that table; D and trimming were worked out from the DNA. The sample lists some 190,000 clones; roughly 85% were seen once. CDR3 length: 17 residues. The chain employs TRBV21-1 and TRBJ1-2; the table's D call, TRBD1, was not checked against the DNA. TRBV21-1 is described as a pseudogene. Sequenced input: peripheral blood. This receptor was identified in a woman older than 75 with active or convalescent COVID-19. In nucleotides, the CDR3 is TGTGCCAGCAGCAAAGGACAGGGGGGAGGTGTCAACTATGGCTACACCTTC. Amino acid sequence: CASSKGQGGGVNYGYTF.